Listed here are 9 T cell receptor beta chains from one sample, sequenced in a study of shared clonotypes between healthy human individuals. The protocol was immunoSEQ multiplex PCR, while the TCRdb copy is restricted to in-frame clones and leaves out a portion. The sample lists about 590,000 clones, over 95% occurring once. Positively selected for CCR7, the CD45RO-negative cells used as naive CD8 cells excluded terminally differentiated effector memory CD45RA+ cells. Specimen: naive CD8+ T cells sorted from blood. These receptors all come from a woman in her twenties or thirties in good health.

This sequence joins TRBV9 and TRBJ2-1; either TRBD1 or TRBD2 may supply D (6 bases each). Trimming took off 4 bases at V and 8 bases at J, with 19 bases between the two ends. The CDR3 is 15 amino acids. Germline CDR1 and CDR2: SGDLS and YYNGEE. The CDR3 bases are TGTGCCAGCAGCACCATGACTAGTGGGGGCGATGAGCAGTTCTTC. Its protein is CASSTMTSGGDEQFF.

This sequence joins TRBV19 and TRBJ2-5; TRBD2 is a possible D gene (5 bases). This CDR3 is built from 13 residues. The V gene lost 7 bases and the J gene lost 4 bases, with 13 bases spanning the gap. CDR1 LNHDA and CDR2 SQIVND come from the germline V gene (reference sequence). In DNA, the CDR3 is TGTGCCAGTAATGTGGCTGCGGGAGAGACCCAGTACTTC. It codes for CASNVAAGETQYF.

This clone showed up just once. The rearrangement links TRBV2 to TRBJ2-6; D uncertain. Trimming shortened V by 1 base and J by 15 bases, and 16 bases separated the two germline ends. The CDR3 loop spans 14 amino acids. Germline V lookup: CDR1 SNHLY, CDR2 FYNNEI. The CDR3 DNA reads as TGTGCCAGCAGTGAAGGGAACGGCCAGCTCCGCCTGACTTTC. Residues: CASSEGNGQLRLTF.

J is TRBJ1-2 and V is TRBV19; D gene uncertain. From germline, CDR1 is LNHDA and CDR2 SQIVND (reference sequence). Trimming stripped 5 bases from V and 7 bases from J, with 8 bases between. The CDR3 loop spans 11 amino acids. CDR3 DNA sequence: TGTGCCAGTAGTCAGGAGTTTGGCTACACCTTC. It translates to CASSQEFGYTF.

The count of this clone is one. The chain has TRBV4-1 and TRBJ1-2; D is undetermined. The germline gives CDR1 MGHRA, CDR2 YSYEKL. V lost 2 bases, J lost 4 bases, and 8 bases lay in between. This CDR3 contains 13 residues. Here the CDR3 DNA reads TGCGCCAGCAGCCAAATTGGGTTCTATGGCTACACCTTC. It codes for CASSQIGFYGYTF.

The V gene is TRBV5-6, the J gene TRBJ2-7; TRBD2 aligns across 7 bases. The ends lost 5 bases at V and 2 bases at J; junction bases unmatched: 16. The length of the CDR3 is 17 residues. The germline V gene has CDR1 SGHDT and CDR2 YYEEEE. DNA of the CDR3: TGTGCCAGCAGTTTCGGTACAACCGGGACTAACCCCTACGAGCAGTACTTC. Encoded protein: CASSFGTTGTNPYEQYF.

The chain is built from TRBV6-5 and TRBJ1-1, with a weak D call TRBD1 (6 bases). CDR1 and CDR2 (germline): MNHEY, SVGAGI. V dropped 2 bases and J dropped 5 bases, with 12 bases sitting between them. The CDR3 runs to 14 residues. As DNA, the CDR3 is TGTGCCAGCAGTTACCAGGGGCGCGTTACTGAAGCTTTCTTT. This encodes CASSYQGRVTEAFF.

The rearrangement links TRBV13 to TRBJ2-5; D possibly corresponds to TRBD1 (5 bases). The V gene's germline CDR1 is PRHDT and CDR2 FYEKMQ (reference sequence). Trimming removed 1 base from V and 2 bases from J, with 8 bases in between. The CDR3 totals 14 residues. The CDR3 sequence: CASSLEGEQETQYF. The CDR3 DNA sequence: TGTGCCAGCAGCTTAGAAGGGGAACAAGAGACCCAGTACTTC.

The V call is TRBV7-8, the J call TRBJ2-3; perhaps TRBD2 as D (6 bases). This CDR3 is 14 amino acids long. V was cut by 8 bases and J by 5 bases, with 17 bases left in between. Germline-derived CDR1 and CDR2 are SGHVS and FQNEAQ. The CDR3 nucleotides read TGTGCCAGCGCCGACGGGAGAGGGGTAGATACGCAGTATTTT. Translating it yields CASADGRGVDTQYF.